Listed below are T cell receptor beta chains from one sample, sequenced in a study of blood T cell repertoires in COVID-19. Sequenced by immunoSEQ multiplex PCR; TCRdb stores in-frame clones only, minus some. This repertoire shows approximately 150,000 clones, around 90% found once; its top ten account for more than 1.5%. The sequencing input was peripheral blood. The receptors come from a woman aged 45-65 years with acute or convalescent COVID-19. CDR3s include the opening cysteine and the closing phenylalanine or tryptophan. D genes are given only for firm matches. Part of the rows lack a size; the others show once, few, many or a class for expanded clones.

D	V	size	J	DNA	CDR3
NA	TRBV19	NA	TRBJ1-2	TGTGCCACTCATAGCGCAGCGAGCCTCTATGGCTACACCTTC	CATHSAASLYGYTF
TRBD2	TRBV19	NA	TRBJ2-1	TGTGCCAGTAGTACTGAGCGGGGGCGGCATGAGCAGTTCTTC	CASSTERGRHEQFF
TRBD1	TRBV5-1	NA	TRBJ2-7	TGCGCCAGCAGCTTGGAAGGGGGCGTCTACGAGCAGTACTTC	CASSLEGGVYEQYF
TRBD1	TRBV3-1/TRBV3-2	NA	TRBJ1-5	TGTGCCAGCAGTTTCACAGGGGCGGGTCAGCCCCAGCATTTT	CASSFTGAGQPQHF
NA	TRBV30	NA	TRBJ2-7	TGTGCCTGGAGCGAGGCGAACTCCTACGAGCAGTACTTC	CAWSEANSYEQYF
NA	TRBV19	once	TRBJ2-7	TGTGCCAGTAGTATACTTCGGCAGGGGATCTACGAGCAGTACTTC	CASSILRQGIYEQYF
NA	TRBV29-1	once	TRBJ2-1	TGCAGCGCCGCGAACAATGAGCAGTTCTTC	CSAANNEQFF
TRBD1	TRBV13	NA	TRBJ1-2	TGTGCCAGCAGAGCAGGGGGCACCGTGTTGAGCTACACCTTC	CASRAGGTVLSYTF
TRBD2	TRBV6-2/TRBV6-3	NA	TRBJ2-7	TGTGCCAGCAGTCACGGACTAGCGGGGGGGCCCTACGAGCAGTACTTC	CASSHGLAGGPYEQYF
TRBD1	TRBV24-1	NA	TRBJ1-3	TGTGCCACCAGTGACCGGGACGTCCTGCAGGGGGGCACCATATATTTT	CATSDRDVLQGGTIYF
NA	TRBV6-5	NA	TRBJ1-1	TGTGCCAGCAGTTTCAGGAACACTGAAGCTTTCTTT	CASSFRNTEAFF
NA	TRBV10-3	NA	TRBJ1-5	TGTGCCATCAGTGACCACCTCGGGGGGGCTGGTCAGCCCCAGCATTTT	CAISDHLGGAGQPQHF
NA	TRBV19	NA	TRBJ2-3	TGTGCCAGTAGTATAGAAGCGGCAACAGATACGCAGTATTTT	CASSIEAATDTQYF
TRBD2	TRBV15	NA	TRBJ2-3	TGTGCCACCAGCGTCCGGCGGGAGGGCACAGATACGCAGTATTTT	CATSVRREGTDTQYF
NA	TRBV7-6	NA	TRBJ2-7	TGTGCCAGCAGCTTAGATGTCAACTCCTACGAGCAGTACTTC	CASSLDVNSYEQYF
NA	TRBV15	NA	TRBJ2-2	TGTGCCACCAGCAGAGATCGGAGGGGAGCCGGGGAGCTGTTTTTT	CATSRDRRGAGELFF
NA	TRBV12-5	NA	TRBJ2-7	TGTGCTAGTGGTTACGGGCAGGGGAACGAGCAGTACTTC	CASGYGQGNEQYF
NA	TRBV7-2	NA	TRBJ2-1	TGTGCCAGCAGGCCGCTAGCTAGTGAGCAGTTCTTC	CASRPLASEQFF
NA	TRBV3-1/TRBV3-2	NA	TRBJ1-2	TGTGCCAGCAGCCAAGTAGAATCAGGTTCGGGGGGCTACACCTTC	CASSQVESGSGGYTF
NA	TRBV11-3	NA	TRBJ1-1	TGTGCCAGCAGCTTGCGGGGCGGGTATACTGAAGCTTTCTTT	CASSLRGGYTEAFF
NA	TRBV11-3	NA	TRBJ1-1	TGTGCCAGCAGCTCCGGGGGAGGGTGGGACACTGAAGCTTTCTTT	CASSSGGGWDTEAFF
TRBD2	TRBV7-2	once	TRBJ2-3	TGTGCCAGCAGCTTAGTCGGGGGGGCTAAAGATACGCAGTATTTT	CASSLVGGAKDTQYF
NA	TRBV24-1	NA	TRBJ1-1	TGTGCCACCAGACAGGCCATGAACACTGAAGCTTTCTTT	CATRQAMNTEAFF
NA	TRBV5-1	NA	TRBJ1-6	TGCGCCAGCAGCCCCAAGGACACAGCCTATAATTCACCCCTCCACTTT	CASSPKDTAYNSPLHF
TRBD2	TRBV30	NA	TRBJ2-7	TGTGCCTGGAGTGAGAGCGGGAGGATCTACGAGCAGTACTTC	CAWSESGRIYEQYF
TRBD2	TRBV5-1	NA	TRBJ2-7	TGCGCCAGCAGCACCTTAGCGGGGTTCTACGAGCAGTACTTC	CASSTLAGFYEQYF
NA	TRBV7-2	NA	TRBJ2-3	TGTGCCAGCAGCTTAGCGGGCGCATCCACAGATACGCAGTATTTT	CASSLAGASTDTQYF
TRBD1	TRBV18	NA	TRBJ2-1	TGTGCCAGCTCAAGCCTGGGACAGGGGATAGACAATGAGCAGTTCTTC	CASSSLGQGIDNEQFF